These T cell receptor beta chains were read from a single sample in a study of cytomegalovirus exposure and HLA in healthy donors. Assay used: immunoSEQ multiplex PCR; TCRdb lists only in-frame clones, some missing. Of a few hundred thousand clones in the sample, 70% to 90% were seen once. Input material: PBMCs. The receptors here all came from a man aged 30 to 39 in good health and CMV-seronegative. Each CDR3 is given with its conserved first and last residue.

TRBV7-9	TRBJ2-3	CASSGEGADTQYF
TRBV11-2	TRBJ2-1	CASSPLLAGAVEQFF
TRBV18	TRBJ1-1	CASSPGTNTEAFF
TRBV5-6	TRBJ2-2	CASSLDRGPTGELFF
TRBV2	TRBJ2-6	CASKPGLAGGGGANVLTF
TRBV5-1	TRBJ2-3	CASSLEGLAGTDTQYF
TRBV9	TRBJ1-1	CASSLRQETNTEAFF
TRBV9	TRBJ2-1	CASSLLASEYEQFF
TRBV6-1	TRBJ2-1	CASSEHTNSYNEQFF
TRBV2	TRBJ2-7	CASSRAGGPYEQYF
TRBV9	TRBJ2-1	CASSARLAGGYNEQFF
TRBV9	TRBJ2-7	CASSVDSTSSYEQYF
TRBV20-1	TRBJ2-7	CSALGGYEQYF
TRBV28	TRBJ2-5	CASSPGLAGETQYF